A selection of T cell receptor beta chains follows, all from one sample in a study of beta chain features in type 1 diabetes. Profiled with immunoSEQ multiplex PCR; TCRdb holds only in-frame clones, not every one. This table has hundreds of thousands of clones, approximately 15% appearing once. The specimen sequenced was naive CD4+ T cells from blood. These receptors were collected from a man aged 30 to 45 in good health. Each CDR3 is given with its conserved first and last residue. D genes are given only for firm matches. Some rows mark clone size as missing; the rest say once, few, many or name a class of expanded clone.

>TRBV11-2|few|.|TRBJ1-2
TGTGCCAGCAGCTTAACAGGGACCCCTCCCTACACCTTC
CASSLTGTPPYTF
>TRBV5-6|.|.|TRBJ1-2
TGTGCCAGCAGCATCGGGACGGGAGGGCGACTAAACTATGGCTACACCTTC
CASSIGTGGRLNYGYTF
>TRBV4-1|.|.|TRBJ2-3
TGCGCCAGCAGGGATGCTTGGGCTAGCAGGGACACAGATACGCAGTATTTT
CASRDAWASRDTDTQYF
>TRBV2|.|.|TRBJ1-5
TGTGCCAGCTCGACAGCCTCAGTTAGCAATCAGCCCCAGCATTTT
CASSTASVSNQPQHF
>TRBV18|few|TRBD2|TRBJ2-1
TGTGCCAGCTCACCCCCCGGGGGGTACAATGAGCAGTTCTTC
CASSPPGGYNEQFF
>TRBV30|.|.|TRBJ2-3
TGTGCCTGGAGCCGACGCCGGGGCACAGATACGCAGTATTTT
CAWSRRRGTDTQYF
>TRBV9|few|.|TRBJ2-1
TGTGCCAGCAGCGATCGACTCGATAGATCTGGGCACAATGAGCAGTTCTTC
CASSDRLDRSGHNEQFF
>TRBV9|few|.|TRBJ2-5
TGTGCCAGCAGCGTAGTGGGGGGGCTAGAGACCCAGTACTTC
CASSVVGGLETQYF
>TRBV14|.|TRBD1|TRBJ2-5
TGTGCCAGCAGCCAAGTAACAGGGGTCGAGACCCAGTACTTC
CASSQVTGVETQYF
>TRBV4-1|few|.|TRBJ2-7
TGCGCCAGCAGCCAAACGCAAGGTGCCTTCGAGCAGTACTTC
CASSQTQGAFEQYF
>TRBV6-6|.|.|TRBJ2-1
TGTGCCAGCGTAAGAAGAGGAACGAGCTCCTACAATGAGCAGTTCTTC
CASVRRGTSSYNEQFF
>TRBV29-1|many|.|TRBJ2-1
TGCAGCGTTGGAAACAATGAGCAGTTCTTC
CSVGNNEQFF
>TRBV7-9|.|.|TRBJ1-1
TGTGCCAGCAGCCCCTTAACAGGGAAAGGCACTGAAGCTTTCTTT
CASSPLTGKGTEAFF
>TRBV5-4|few|TRBD2|TRBJ2-2
TGTGCCAGCAGCTTGGGAATAGCGGGAGGAAGCACCGGGGAGCTGTTTTTT
CASSLGIAGGSTGELFF
>TRBV4-3|.|TRBD1|TRBJ1-2
TGCGCCAGCAGCTATGACAGGGCCTCGACGCCGCCCGGTGATGGCTACACCTTC
CASSYDRASTPPGDGYTF
>TRBV5-1|.|.|TRBJ2-3
TGCGCCAGCAGCTTGGCCTCGGGCTCCACAGATACGCAGTATTTT
CASSLASGSTDTQYF
>TRBV7-8|.|TRBD2|TRBJ2-1
TGTGCCAGCAGACGGAGGGGGACTAGACCCAATGAGCAGTTCTTC
CASRRRGTRPNEQFF
>TRBV25-1|few|.|TRBJ2-3
TGTGCCAGCAGTGAGACCCGGGCGATAACAGATACGCAGTATTTT
CASSETRAITDTQYF
>TRBV4-3|few|.|TRBJ2-1
TGCGCCAGCAGCCAAGAGGGTCGCCTGTCCTACAATGAGCAGTTCTTC
CASSQEGRLSYNEQFF
>TRBV9|.|.|TRBJ2-3
TGTGCCAGCAGCGTAGACAGCACTTCCACAGATACGCAGTATTTT
CASSVDSTSTDTQYF
>TRBV18|few|TRBD1|TRBJ2-7
TGTGCCAGCTCCCCAAGGACAGGAACTTACGAGCAGTACTTC
CASSPRTGTYEQYF
>TRBV7-9|few|.|TRBJ2-3
TGTGCCAGCAGCTTAGATTTAGATACGCAGTATTTT
CASSLDLDTQYF
>TRBV7-2|.|.|TRBJ2-7
TGTGCCAGCAGCTTAGTCTCTGCCCGCTACGAGCAGTACTTC
CASSLVSARYEQYF
>TRBV5-4|.|.|TRBJ2-2
TGTGCCAGCAGCTCGAGAGCCGGGGAGCTGTTTTTT
CASSSRAGELFF
>TRBV2|few|TRBD2|TRBJ2-1
TGTGCCAGCAACCGGGAGGCTGTCAATGAGCAGTTCTTC
CASNREAVNEQFF
>TRBV5-4|many|.|TRBJ2-3
TGTGCCAGCAGCTTAGGAGATACGCAGTATTTT
CASSLGDTQYF